This T cell receptor beta chain originates from a study of T cells in Graves' hyperthyroidism and ophthalmopathy. Under 3 months was the duration of disease in ophthalmopathy patients, who also had a Clinical Activity Score of at least 3 and a NOSPECS grade of at least 4. Germline CDR1 MNHEY, CDR2 SMNVEV (reference sequence). The CDR3 contains 15 residues. V lost 5 bases to trimming and J lost 0 bases, with 10 bases between them. The investigators amplified TCR beta CDR3 regions from RNA transcripts. HTBI primers were employed in a first-round RT-PCR of the TCR CDR3. TCRdb fed the multiplex PCR reads into MiXCR, producing one record per CDR3 protein. The sample lists around 520,000 distinct CDR3 sequences, around a quarter occurring once.

This sequence joins TRBV27 and TRBJ2-2, with D possibly matching TRBD2 (5 bases). Input material: blood. This sequence originates from a woman aged 25 to 45 with Graves' ophthalmopathy. The CDR3 is CASSLIGANTGELFF. CDR3 in DNA: TGTGCCAGCAGTCTCATCGGGGCGAACACCGGGGAGCTGTTTTTT.